This TCR beta chain was sequenced in a study of cytomegalovirus exposure and HLA in healthy donors. Of note for this clone: Its antigen is not known.

A multiplex PCR was run with 60 Vbeta primers and 13 Jbeta primers. Assay: immunoSEQ multiplex PCR; the TCRdb copy retains only in-frame clones and omits some. The data contain about 180,000 clones, 60% to 85% of them singletons. V lost 6 bases to trimming and J lost 0 bases; unmatched junction nucleotides: 5. The CDR3 covers 14 residues. CDR1 and CDR2 (germline): SQVTM, ANQGSEA. Study-wide points: A reported reduction in N-insertions relative to the roughly 700-donor mean was seen in an Asian-associated ancestry cluster in a later analysis. Segments of the TCR beta V type were, in most cases, productive about 90% or about 30% of the time in an earlier analysis. Reported results showed that the classifier diagnosed cytomegalovirus status with high specificity and sensitivity.

The clonotype was recovered from a male donor in good health and CMV-seronegative. The source material was PBMCs. This chain uses TRBV29-1 with TRBJ2-7; 10 nucleotides align to TRBD2. CDR3 DNA sequence: TGCAGCGTCCTTAGCGGGGGGATCTCCTACGAGCAGTACTTC. Its translation: CSVLSGGISYEQYF.